Each of the 17 T cell receptor beta chains below was sequenced from the same sample in a study of control samples from healthy donors and cancer patients. Here immunoSEQ multiplex PCR was the method, and the copy in TCRdb shows in-frame clones only, minus some. Of 150,000 or so clones in the sample, 93% were seen once. Material for sequencing was blood. The receptors derive from a man in his late teens or twenties in good health.

The V gene is TRBV5-6, the J gene TRBJ2-3; 8 positions agree with TRBD2. Germline V lookup: CDR1 SGHDT, CDR2 YYEEEE. V was clipped by 4 bases and J by 4 bases; unmatched bases: 8. The length of the CDR3 is 15 residues. This chain's CDR3 is CASSGTDGRADTQYF. The DNA of the CDR3 is TGTGCCAGCAGCGGGACGGACGGGAGGGCAGATACGCAGTATTTT.

The chain combines TRBV14 with TRBJ2-2; 10 bases fit TRBD1. This CDR3 contains 16 residues. CDR1 is SGHDN and CDR2 is FVKESK in the germline V gene. With V trimmed by 4 bases and J by 6 bases, 8 bases remained unmatched. The DNA for the CDR3 is TGTGCCAGCAGCCCCCGGGACAGGGGAGTCCCCGGGGAGCTGTTTTTT. It is translated as CASSPRDRGVPGELFF.

V is TRBV11-2 and J is TRBJ1-1; TRBD1 matches 10 bases. CDR3 size: 17 residues. Trimming removed 2 bases from V and 4 bases from J; junction bases left unmatched: 10. Germline CDR1 reads SGHAT; CDR2 reads FQNNGV. CDR3 bases: TGTGCCAGCAGCTTAAATGAGTACCGGGACAGGGGCACTGAAGCTTTCTTT. It codes for CASSLNEYRDRGTEAFF.

The V and J genes are TRBV7-3 and TRBJ2-1; D possibly corresponds to TRBD2 (5 bases). The CDR3 covers 13 residues. V was clipped by 4 bases and J by 3 bases, with 7 bases between them. The germline CDR1 and CDR2 sequences are SGHTA and FQGTGA. The chain's CDR3 is CASSYGIYNEQFF. CDR3 bases: TGTGCCAGCAGCTACGGGATCTACAATGAGCAGTTCTTC. The full variable domain, completed using reference TRBV7-3 and TRBJ2-1, is GAGVSQTPSNKVTEKGKYVELRCDPISGHTALYWYRQSLGQGPEFLIYFQGTGAADDSGLPNDRFFAVRPEGSVSTLKIQRTERGDSAVYLCASSYGIYNEQFFGPGTRLTVL.

This chain links TRBV3-1 (or the pseudogene TRBV3-2) with TRBJ1-2; 7 positions agree with TRBD1. The V segment lost 7 bases and the J segment 8 bases; nucleotides outside the gene matches: 13. The CDR3 runs 14 residues. In germline, CDR1 is LGHDT, CDR2 YNNKEL (reference sequence). CDR3 in amino acids: CASTAGGSLPGYTF. CDR3 bases: TGTGCCAGCACCGCAGGGGGATCTCTTCCCGGCTACACCTTC.

This clone has only one observation. The chain combines TRBV5-6 with TRBJ2-2, with TRBD1 as a possible D gene (6 bases). Trimming left V 1 base short and J 9 bases short, with 10 bases between. From germline, CDR1 is SGHDT and CDR2 YYEEEE. The CDR3 covers 13 residues. CDR3 coding DNA: TGTGCCAGCAGCTTGCCAGGGGACCGGGAGCTGTTTTTT. It specifies CASSLPGDRELFF.

The J gene is TRBJ2-3, the V gene TRBV4-3; D is undetermined. CDR3 length: 12 amino acids. Germline V gene sequence: CDR1 LGHNA, CDR2 YSLEER. V was trimmed by 1 base and J by 5 bases, leaving 4 bases between them. The CDR3 sequence is CASSQGRDTQYF. In DNA form, the CDR3 reads TGCGCCAGCAGCCAAGGGAGAGATACGCAGTATTTT.

The chain combines TRBV28 with TRBJ2-5; 10 positions agree with TRBD2. With 5 bases clipped from V and 4 bases from J, the junction kept 10 bases outside the gene matches. This CDR3 comprises 16 residues. Germline lookup yields CDR1 MDHEN and CDR2 SYDVKM. The CDR3 bases are TGTGCCAGCAGTCTGTCGGCTAGCGGGAGACTAGAGACCCAGTACTTC. Encoded protein: CASSLSASGRLETQYF.

The chain carries TRBV18 and TRBJ1-1; D is unresolved. The CDR3 sequence is 13 residues long. V shed 2 bases and J shed 6 bases, with 10 bases lying between them. Germline loops: CDR1 KGHSH, CDR2 LQKENI. The CDR3 bases are TGTGCCAGCTCACCAAGAGGGAGCCCTGAAGCTTTCTTT. It specifies CASSPRGSPEAFF.

The chain couples TRBV5-5 to TRBJ1-6; D remains ambiguous. V was clipped by 1 base and J by 3 bases, with 11 bases between them. Germline V gene sequence: CDR1 SGHKS, CDR2 YYEKEE (reference sequence). There are 16 residues in the CDR3. The CDR3 DNA is TGTGCCAGCAGCTTGACTCCGCAGGACTATAATTCACCCCTCCACTTT. This gives the protein CASSLTPQDYNSPLHF.

In this sample, this clone turned up once. The CDR3 region is CASSPGRNTEAFF. The CDR3 bases are TGTGCCAGTAGTCCAGGGCGGAACACTGAAGCTTTCTTT. The V gene is TRBV19, the J gene TRBJ1-1; D perhaps matches TRBD1 (5 bases). CDR1 and CDR2 from the germline V gene are LNHDA and SQIVND (reference sequence). V was clipped by 5 bases and J by 1 base, with 8 bases between them. This CDR3 is built from 13 residues.

This clone has just one count. V is TRBV28 and J is TRBJ1-1; TRBD1 matches at 7 bases. This CDR3 contains 15 residues. Germline CDR1 is MDHEN and CDR2 is SYDVKM. The J segment lost 1 base and the V segment lost 1 base, leaving 3 bases of the junction unmatched. The CDR3 DNA reads TGTGCCAGCAGTTTATACGGGACAGCGAACACTGAAGCTTTCTTT. Amino acids: CASSLYGTANTEAFF.

J is TRBJ2-2 and V is TRBV29-1; D not certain. CDR1 SQVTM and CDR2 ANQGSEA come from the germline V gene. The CDR3 contains 14 residues. Deletions cut 1 base from V and 3 bases from J, with 9 bases between. The CDR3 nucleotides are TGCAGCGTTGAAGGACCCTCGGACACCGGGGAGCTGTTTTTT. It translates to CSVEGPSDTGELFF.

This rearrangement joins TRBV6-2 or TRBV6-3 to TRBJ1-5, with 8 bases that match TRBD1. Germline CDR1 and CDR2: MNHEY and SVGEGT. V dropped 5 bases and J dropped 2; count of bases not matched to a gene: 14. The CDR3 covers 18 residues. CDR3 DNA sequence: TGTGCCAGCAGTCAAATCCCCAGGGGGCTGGGAGGCAATCAGCCCCAGCATTTT. Translation: CASSQIPRGLGGNQPQHF.

This chain joins TRBV5-1 and TRBJ1-1, with TRBD1 matching 9 bases. The CDR3 is 14 amino acids. From germline, CDR1 is SGHRS and CDR2 YFSETQ. J was trimmed by 0 bases and V by 5 bases; bases with no gene match: 2. In nucleotides, the CDR3 is TGCGCCAGCAGTACAGGGGGCTTGAACACTGAAGCTTTCTTT. It codes for CASSTGGLNTEAFF.

The chain is built from TRBV25-1 and TRBJ1-5; 7 nucleotides match TRBD1. Germline V gene lookup returns CDR1 MGHDK and CDR2 SYGVNS. This CDR3 is 13 amino acids long. Trimming at V came to 8 bases and at J to 7 bases, leaving 8 bases not matched to a gene. CDR3 loop: CASGQGGLQPQHF. The CDR3, as DNA: TGTGCCAGCGGTCAGGGGGGTCTGCAGCCCCAGCATTTT.

The J gene is TRBJ2-1, the V gene TRBV4-1, with 13 bases lining up with TRBD2. With 3 bases clipped from V and 9 bases from J, the junction kept 8 bases outside the gene matches. The CDR3 loop spans 16 amino acids. The germline gives CDR1 MGHRA, CDR2 YSYEKL. CDR3 coding DNA: TGCGCCAGCAGCCAGGAACTAGCGGGAGGGCCGGGTGAGCAGTTCTTC. Protein: CASSQELAGGPGEQFF.